These 5 T cell receptor beta chains originate from one sample sequenced in a study of blood T cell repertoires in COVID-19. Clones were sequenced by immunoSEQ multiplex PCR, and TCRdb holds only the in-frame ones, with some missing. The sample records over 250,000 clones, 88% being singletons. Material for sequencing was PBMCs or T cells enriched from blood (not recorded which). These receptors originate from a woman aged 50 to 65 who had recovered from COVID-19.

V is TRBV5-3 and J is TRBJ1-1, with 8 nucleotides matching TRBD1. TRBV5-3 is known as an ORF, though its function is uncertain. The J segment lost 9 bases and the V segment lost 5 bases, leaving 12 bases of the junction unmatched. This CDR3 region has 14 residues. CDR3 in DNA: TGTGCCAGAAGACCTAGGCCGGGACAGGACCAAGCTTTCTTT. Translated, it gives CARRPRPGQDQAFF.

V gene TRBV7-2 combines with J gene TRBJ1-6, with D tentatively TRBD1 (6 bases). The CDR3 totals 15 residues. Germline-derived CDR1 and CDR2 are SGHTA and FQGNSA. V was pared by 1 base and J by 7 bases, with 11 bases between. The CDR3 loop reads CASSLVLGANSPLHF. CDR3 bases: TGTGCCAGCAGCTTAGTTCTGGGGGCCAATTCACCCCTCCACTTT. Full variable domain (rest looked up from reference TRBV7-2 and TRBJ1-6): GAGVSQSPSNKVTEKGKDVELRCDPISGHTALYWYRQSLGQGLEFLIYFQGNSAPDKSGLPSDRFSAERTGGSVSTLTIQRTQQEDSAVYLCASSLVLGANSPLHFGNGTRLTVT.

The rearrangement links TRBV7-6 to TRBJ2-2, with 8 bases matching TRBD2. Germline values: CDR1 SGHVS, CDR2 FNYEAQ. There are 15 residues in the CDR3. With 0 bases clipped from V and 6 bases from J, the junction kept 3 bases outside the gene matches. Written as DNA, the CDR3 is TGTGCCAGCAGCTTAGCAGTGACTAGCGCCGGGGAGCTGTTTTTT. Residues: CASSLAVTSAGELFF.

This chain connects TRBV6-5 to TRBJ1-5, with a weak D call TRBD1 (6 bases). Germline V lookup: CDR1 MNHEY, CDR2 SVGAGI. Trimming took off 6 bases at V and 2 bases at J, with 14 bases between the two ends. The CDR3 consists of 15 residues. CDR3 nucleotides: TGTGCCAGCAGGCAGGAGGGGGGGGGCAATCAGCCCCAGCATTTT. Protein product: CASRQEGGGNQPQHF.

The chain joins TRBV5-3 to TRBJ1-1; 8 bases are a match to TRBD1. TRBV5-3 counts as an open reading frame of uncertain function. This CDR3 spans 13 amino acids. V was clipped by 4 bases and J by 6 bases; unmatched bases: 5. The CDR3 reads CARSPRTGPEAFF. The CDR3 DNA follows: TGTGCCAGAAGCCCGAGGACAGGGCCTGAAGCTTTCTTT.